The clone carrying this T cell receptor beta chain has only one observation. Its cognate antigen is unknown. This record comes from a study of siplizumab effects on memory and regulatory T cells. Study-wide results and caveats: An assignable phenotype, naive or memory, was missing from roughly 80-95% of proliferating CD4+ or CD8+ clones. Unstimulated subsets captured only a minor fraction of alloreactive clones.

Assays were performed on about 10^5 TCR templates per sample. Method: immunoSEQ multiplex PCR; TCRdb's copy keeps in-frame clones and lacks some. Counted here are about 120,000 clones, around 94% occurring once; the ten biggest clones make up 1.5% to 2%. This CDR3 comprises 12 residues. CDR1 and CDR2 from the germline V gene are SGDLS and YYNGEE. V was clipped by 2 bases and J by 10 bases; unmatched bases: 5. This receptor was obtained from a human donor in good health. V gene TRBV9 combines with J gene TRBJ1-1, with 7 bases aligning to TRBD1. Specimen: non-Treg CD4+ T cells sorted from blood. The CDR3 DNA follows: TGTGCCAGCAGCGTCGTGCAGGGGGGAGCTTTCTTT. Translating gives CASSVVQGGAFF. Supplemented by reference TRBV9 and TRBJ1-1, the full variable domain reads DSGVTQTPKHLITATGQRVTLRCSPRSGDLSVYWYQQSLDQGLQFLIQYYNGEERAKGNILERFSAQQFPDLHSELNLSSLELGDSALYFCASSVVQGGAFFGQGTRLTVV.